Listed here is a single T cell receptor beta chain. Its specificity is not known. The junction differs from germline at one of its ends, possibly a read error. The data stem from a study of blood T cells in healthy people across ages. General study findings and limits: Considered underestimates were the diversity estimates obtained from one million T cells. With unsorted PBMCs, a conclusive comparison of naive versus antigen-experienced cells was not possible. Long-lived donors exceeded aged donors in naive CD4+ cells and diversity.

The authors ran a second PCR of 7 to 11 cycles using a sample-barcoded 5' primer and a J-beta primer mix. There were at least 3 million CDR3-containing paired-end reads obtained from each sample. TCRdb reanalysed the 5' RACE reads using MiXCR and keeps one entry per CDR3 protein. The table lists 1.5 million to 2 million distinct CDR3 sequences, roughly 52% of them singletons, with roughly 2.1% in the top ten. CDR1 is SGHRS and CDR2 is YFSETQ in the germline V gene. This CDR3 is 15 amino acids long. Sequenced material: blood. The sequence derives from a woman aged 40-49 years in good health. The chain is built from TRBV5-1 and TRBJ1-2; D gene ambiguous. The CDR3 here is CASSLAGGANYGHTF. CDR3 DNA sequence: TGCGCCAGCAGCTTGGCTGGTGGTGCTAACTATGGCCACACCTTC.